This T cell receptor (beta chain) was observed in a study of CD4+ T cells in melanoma. Findings of the study overall: Neoantigen-specific CD4+ T cells in melanoma reportedly had diverse differentiation states.

With respect to this clone: Antigen specificity is unknown.

The method was immunoSEQ multiplex PCR; TCRdb's version includes in-frame clones alone and lacks a portion of them. The repertoire consists of about 140,000 clones, with approximately 91% occurring once and the leading ten covering 1.5%. This TCR derives from a human donor with melanoma.

The DNA of the CDR3 is TGTGCCAGCAGCTTAGATATGTACGGGACAGAGCAGTACTTC. As protein: CASSLDMYGTEQYF. The chain recombines TRBV11-2 with TRBJ2-7; D may be TRBD1 (6 bases). The CDR3 covers 14 residues. The germline CDR1 and CDR2 sequences are SGHAT and FQNNGV. Trimming took off 0 bases at V and 7 bases at J, with 13 bases between the two ends.